Sequencing of this TCR beta chain was carried out in a study of OX40 agonist ivuxolimab in advanced cancers. On the study more broadly: Ivuxolimab, an antibody that agonizes OX40 (CD134), was administered to the patients.

Data came from immunoSEQ multiplex PCR; TCRdb stores just in-frame clones and leaves some out. Among approximately 11,000 clones listed, 65% to 75% were seen once. Study results and limitations: Some of the lowest clonal expansion was seen in partial responders at 0.1-3.0 mg/kg.

Notes on this clone: Its antigen is unidentified.

Sequencing was performed on CD4+ or CD8+ T cells sorted from blood, taken in a trial of the OX40 agonist ivuxolimab. The clonotype comes from an adult with an advanced solid tumor such as melanoma, head and neck, liver or kidney cancer.

CDR3 residues: CASSKAADSPRRAKNIQYF. CDR3 sequence (DNA): TGTGCCAGCAGCAAAGCGGCTGATTCCCCCCGGAGGGCCAAAAACATTCAGTACTTC. This sequence joins TRBV21-1 and TRBJ2-4; the table's D call, TRBD2, was not checked against the DNA. TRBV21-1 is reported as a pseudogene. The CDR3 spans 19 residues.